The TCR beta chain described here comes from a study of chemoradiotherapy in HPV16-positive cancers. The study's findings and limits: Non-HPV-specific T cells did not expand in tumors during treatment, whereas candidate HPV-specific clones and E7-related motifs did. For HPV16-positive patients, expanding HPV-responsive T cells associated with longer recurrence-free survival. HPV-specific T cells were functionally defined from only a couple of HPV16-positive patients.

Samples were taken several times over chemoradiotherapy. About this clone itself: The antigen remains undetermined.

The assay was immunoSEQ multiplex PCR, and TCRdb's table has in-frame clones only and misses some. Seen here are 14,000 or so clones, 89% observed once, and the top ten hold approximately 4.5%. The receptor was derived from a human donor with HPV-associated anogenital cancer. Source: tumor tissue, taken from a patient who underwent chemoradiotherapy.

The CDR3 DNA reads as TGTGCCAGCAGCCAAGGAAGTCCTAGGGAAGCTTTCTTT. As protein: CASSQGSPREAFF. The chain joins TRBV4-2 to TRBJ1-1, with no clear D. This CDR3 region has 13 residues. Looked up from germline, CDR1 is LGHNA and CDR2 is YNFKEQ. Trimming stripped 1 base from V and 8 bases from J, with 11 bases between.